The 28 T cell receptor beta chains listed next were all sequenced from one sample in a study of T cells in Graves' hyperthyroidism and ophthalmopathy. Researchers amplified the TCR beta CDR3 regions from RNA transcripts. HTBI primers were employed in a first-round RT-PCR of the TCR CDR3. TCRdb recomputed calls from the multiplex PCR reads with MiXCR, one row per CDR3 protein. The sample shows 500,000 to 650,000 distinct CDR3 sequences, nearly 20% of them seen only once. Material: blood. Receptors originate from a man aged 35 to 55 with Graves' ophthalmopathy.

The chain has TRBV7-9 and TRBJ1-2; possibly TRBD1 for D (6 bases). The CDR3 is 16 amino acids. Germline V gives CDR1 SEHNR, CDR2 FQNEAQ (reference sequence). Trimming stripped 6 bases from V and 3 bases from J, with 20 bases between. The DNA for the CDR3 is TGTGCCAGCAGGTCCACCCGAGGGGGTAATGACTATGGCTACACCTTC. Residues: CASRSTRGGNDYGYTF.

This clonotype was picked up many times. The chain combines TRBV6-1 with TRBJ2-7; D may be TRBD2 (5 bases). This CDR3 region has 14 residues. Germline V gives CDR1 MNHNS, CDR2 SASEGT. The V and J ends lost 10 bases and 2 bases respectively, with 18 bases between them. The CDR3 is CATARVASPYEQYF. DNA for the CDR3: TGTGCCACCGCGAGGGTAGCGAGCCCCTACGAGCAGTACTTC.

This chain uses TRBV11-2 with TRBJ2-2; 7 positions match TRBD2. J lost 0 bases, V lost 6 bases, and 4 bases had no gene match. CDR1 and CDR2 (germline): SGHAT, FQNNGV. The CDR3 sequence is 15 residues long. CDR3 in amino acids: CASRRGLTNTGELFF. The CDR3 nucleotides read TGTGCCAGCAGGCGGGGGTTAACGAACACCGGGGAGCTGTTTTTT.

The chain employs TRBV7-2 and TRBJ2-3; 7 bases map to TRBD2. In germline, CDR1 is SGHTA, CDR2 FQGNSA. The CDR3 is 17 residues long. V was pared by 2 bases and J by 1 base, with 9 bases of the junction left unmatched. This CDR3 reads CASSLMGAGVGTDTQYF. CDR3 coding DNA: TGTGCCAGCAGCTTAATGGGCGCGGGAGTGGGCACAGATACGCAGTATTTT.

In its sample, this clonotype was seen many times. The chain uses TRBV13 and TRBJ1-2, with TRBD1 identical over 7 bases. There are 14 residues in the CDR3. The germline CDR1 and CDR2 sequences are PRHDT and FYEKMQ (reference sequence). V shed 5 bases and J 4 bases; nucleotides not matched to a gene: 7. CDR3 DNA sequence: TGTGCCAGCAGCGAGCGACAGGGCAGCTATGGCTACACCTTC. Its protein product is CASSERQGSYGYTF.

This clonotype was observed a few times. The gene calls are TRBV4-3 and TRBJ2-1, with 9 bases that match TRBD2. The junction had 4 bases not matched to a gene; V was cut back by 2 bases and J by 2 bases. The germline V gene encodes CDR1 LGHNA and CDR2 YSLEER. The CDR3 totals 16 residues. The CDR3 DNA reads as TGCGCCAGCAGCCAAAATTTAGCGGGGGCCTACAATGAGCAGTTCTTC. This gives the protein CASSQNLAGAYNEQFF.

The chain joins TRBV14 to TRBJ1-1, with 7 positions matching TRBD1. CDR1 SGHDN and CDR2 FVKESK come from the germline V gene. This CDR3 region has 17 residues. The J segment lost 6 bases and the V segment lost 0 bases, leaving 13 bases of the junction unmatched. CDR3 amino acids: CASSQERAGGRKSEAFF. The CDR3 coding sequence is TGTGCCAGCAGCCAAGAAAGGGCAGGGGGAAGGAAGTCTGAAGCTTTCTTT.

The table lists this clonotype with a few counts. The V gene is TRBV5-6, the J gene TRBJ2-1; D uncertain. The germline V gene has CDR1 SGHDT and CDR2 YYEEEE. This CDR3 region has 12 residues. Deletions cut 9 bases from V and 3 bases from J, with 10 bases between. The DNA for the CDR3 is TGTGCCACCGGGTGGGGCTACAATGAGCAGTTCTTC. Residues: CATGWGYNEQFF.

Worth noting for this clonotype: A much bigger clone sits one base away, suggesting this may be a read error. The chain joins TRBV5-1 to TRBJ1-1; TRBD1 might be the D (5 bases). The germline V gene encodes CDR1 SGHRS and CDR2 YFSETQ. This CDR3 is built from 15 residues. CDR3 sequence reads: CASSKTRDLNTEGFF. Written as DNA, the CDR3 is TGCGCCAGCAGCAAAACCCGGGACCTGAACACTGAAGGTTTCTTT.

This clonotype was found once. The J gene is TRBJ2-2, the V gene TRBV9, with TRBD2 matching 10 bases. The CDR3 has 17 residues. V lost 4 bases, J lost 4 bases, and 10 bases stayed unmatched. Germline lookup yields CDR1 SGDLS and CDR2 YYNGEE. The DNA for the CDR3 is TGTGCCAGCAGCATCACTATAGCGGGGGGTAGCACCGGGGAGCTGTTTTTT. It translates to CASSITIAGGSTGELFF.

In this sample, this clonotype turned up a few times. The chain recombines TRBV6-4 with TRBJ1-1; D remains ambiguous. The CDR3 sequence is 16 residues long. Deletions cut 9 bases from V and 11 bases from J, with 31 bases between. Germline-derived CDR1 and CDR2 are MRHNA and SNTAGT. As DNA, the CDR3 is TGTGCCAGGACCCGGTCTTCAGGTTTGTCTCGTGTATTGGCTTTCTTT. Translated, it gives CARTRSSGLSRVLAFF.

This clonotype occurred a few times. The chain is built from TRBV18 and TRBJ2-2, with 8 bases matching TRBD1. The CDR3 has 16 amino acids. V shed 3 bases, J shed 3 bases, and the junction held 6 bases outside the gene matches. Germline lookup yields CDR1 KGHSH and CDR2 LQKENI. The CDR3 here is CASSPGQGRYTGELFF. The CDR3 region has the DNA TGTGCCAGCTCACCTGGACAGGGTCGGTACACCGGGGAGCTGTTTTTT. Using reference TRBV18 and TRBJ2-2 for the parts outside the CDR3, the full variable domain is NAGVMQNPRHLVRRRGQEARLRCSPMKGHSHVYWYRQLPEEGLKFMVYLQKENIIDESGMPKERFSAEFPKEGPSILRIQQVVRGDSAAYFCASSPGQGRYTGELFFGEGSRLTVL.

This clonotype was picked up many times. The CDR3 DNA sequence: TGTGCCAGCAGTCTGGGGGATGAAAAACTGTTTTTT. Translated, it gives CASSLGDEKLFF. V gene TRBV12-3 or TRBV12-4 combines with J gene TRBJ1-4; the D gene is possibly TRBD1 (5 bases). This CDR3 comprises 12 residues. Trimming shortened V by 5 bases and J by 6 bases, and 7 bases separated the two germline ends.

The chain recombines TRBV5-1 with TRBJ2-3; D uncertain. Looked up from germline, CDR1 is SGHRS and CDR2 is YFSETQ. The CDR3 runs to 13 residues. Trimming stripped 0 bases from V and 5 bases from J, with 7 bases between. CDR3 DNA: TGCGCCAGCAGCTTGGAGGCCGGAGATACGCAGTATTTT. The encoded protein is CASSLEAGDTQYF. Combining the CDR3 with reference TRBV5-1 and TRBJ2-3 gives the whole variable domain KAGVTQTPRYLIKTRGQQVTLSCSPISGHRSVSWYQQTPGQGLQFLFEYFSETQRNKGNFPGRFSGRQFSNSRSEMNVSTLELGDSALYLCASSLEAGDTQYFGPGTRLTVL.

The chain couples TRBV11-2 to TRBJ2-3, with 10 bases lining up with TRBD2. CDR1 is SGHAT and CDR2 is FQNNGV in the germline V gene. The CDR3 has 17 amino acids. Trimming at V came to 2 bases and at J to 3 bases, leaving 8 bases not matched to a gene. CDR3 amino acids: CASSLLAGDSGTDTQYF. The CDR3 coding sequence is TGTGCCAGCAGCTTACTAGCGGGGGACTCCGGGACAGATACGCAGTATTTT. Full variable domain (rest looked up from reference TRBV11-2 and TRBJ2-3): EAGVAQSPRYKIIEKRQSVAFWCNPISGHATLYWYQQILGQGPKLLIQFQNNGVVDDSQLPKDRFSAERLKGVDSTLKIQPAKLEDSAVYLCASSLLAGDSGTDTQYFGPGTRLTVL.

This clonotype turned up a few times. The junction departs from the called germline gene at one end, perhaps through a read error. This sequence joins TRBV5-4 and TRBJ1-2; D possibly corresponds to TRBD1 (6 bases). The length of the CDR3 is 15 residues. Germline lookup yields CDR1 SGHNT and CDR2 YYREEE (reference sequence). The CDR3 nucleotides are TGTGCCAGCAGCCCGGGACAAATTGGGGCCTATGGCTGCACCTTC. This codes for CASSPGQIGAYGCTF.

This clonotype has only a few counts. The chain links TRBV5-1 to TRBJ2-5; 14 bases map to TRBD2. The CDR3 has 18 amino acids. Germline-derived CDR1 and CDR2 are SGHRS and YFSETQ. Trimming removed 3 bases from V and 6 bases from J; junction bases left unmatched: 13. The CDR3 bases are TGCGCCAGCAGCTCTGGGACTAGCGGGGGCGGGCCGAGGAAGACCCAGTACTTC. Its protein is CASSSGTSGGGPRKTQYF.

Many counts were recorded for this clonotype. The rearrangement links TRBV11-2 to TRBJ2-7; TRBD2 matches 8 bases. The CDR3 extends over 18 amino acids. Germline V gene data show CDR1 as SGHAT and CDR2 as FQNNGV. V gave up 7 bases and J gave up 5 bases; unmatched junction bases: 22. CDR3 amino acids: CASIHPPGREAMVDEQYF. The CDR3 DNA reads TGTGCCAGCATTCATCCGCCCGGGCGGGAGGCTATGGTGGACGAGCAGTACTTC. The variable domain in full, completed from reference TRBV11-2 and TRBJ2-7, reads EAGVAQSPRYKIIEKRQSVAFWCNPISGHATLYWYQQILGQGPKLLIQFQNNGVVDDSQLPKDRFSAERLKGVDSTLKIQPAKLEDSAVYLCASIHPPGREAMVDEQYFGPGTRLTVT.

This chain connects TRBV6-5 to TRBJ1-3; D unresolved. Germline V gene sequence: CDR1 MNHEY, CDR2 SVGAGI. Trimming cost V 1 base and J 0 bases, with 10 bases left between them. The CDR3 is 16 amino acids. As DNA, the CDR3 is TGTGCCAGCAGTTACTGGCAGCCGACCTCTGGAAACACCATATATTTT. Translating it yields CASSYWQPTSGNTIYF.

This clonotype was observed a few times. Relative to the germline gene, one junction end is altered; a read error may explain this. The J gene is TRBJ1-1, the V gene TRBV6-5; 8 nucleotides match TRBD1. This CDR3 contains 13 residues. The germline CDR1 and CDR2 sequences are MNHEY and SVGAGI. CDR3 sequence: CASSWTGNAEAFF. CDR3 DNA sequence: TGTGCCAGCAGTTGGACAGGGAACGCTGAAGCTTTCTTT.

The chain couples TRBV6-6 to TRBJ1-6; D ambiguous. The V gene's germline CDR1 is MNHNY and CDR2 SVGAGI (reference sequence). This CDR3 is built from 16 residues. The ends were cut back, 0 bases at V and 4 bases at J, with 10 bases in the middle. CDR3: CASSYSTGRYNSPLHF. Written as DNA, the CDR3 is TGTGCCAGCAGTTACTCGACGGGTAGATATAATTCACCCCTCCACTTT.

The V gene is TRBV27, the J gene TRBJ1-6; 7 bases align to TRBD1. V trimming: 8 bases; J trimming: 7 bases; junction bases outside the gene matches: 14. The CDR3 sequence is 16 residues long. CDR1 MNHEY and CDR2 SMNVEV come from the germline V gene (reference sequence). In DNA, the CDR3 is TGTGCCAGCGGCCTCGGGAGGGGGCGCGAGAATTCACCCCTCCACTTT. Encoded protein: CASGLGRGRENSPLHF.

This chain uses TRBV7-9 with TRBJ2-5, with a weak D call TRBD2 (6 bases). V lost 5 bases, J lost 3 bases, and 10 bases lay in between. Per the germline V gene, CDR1 is SEHNR and CDR2 is FQNEAQ (reference sequence). The CDR3 spans 13 residues. The CDR3 is CASSRWGEETQYF. In DNA form, the CDR3 reads TGTGCCAGCAGCAGATGGGGGGAAGAGACCCAGTACTTC.

J is TRBJ1-2 and V is TRBV7-2; D unresolved. CDR1 is SGHTA, CDR2 FQGNSA, per germline. This CDR3 is 13 amino acids long. With 4 bases removed from V and 4 bases from J, the gap between germline ends came to 10 bases. CDR3 amino acids: CASSSVGGYGYTF. The CDR3, as DNA: TGTGCCAGCAGCTCGGTCGGAGGCTATGGCTACACCTTC. Supplemented by reference TRBV7-2 and TRBJ1-2, the full variable domain reads GAGVSQSPSNKVTEKGKDVELRCDPISGHTALYWYRQSLGQGLEFLIYFQGNSAPDKSGLPSDRFSAERTGGSVSTLTIQRTQQEDSAVYLCASSSVGGYGYTFGSGTRLTVV.

The rearrangement links TRBV9 to TRBJ1-5; D call uncertain. This CDR3 has 15 amino acids. Germline V gene lookup returns CDR1 SGDLS and CDR2 YYNGEE. Trimming removed 0 bases at V and 2 bases at J, with 9 bases between. For the CDR3, the DNA is TGTGCCAGCAGCGTAGGTGGGGATGGCAATCAGCCCCAGCATTTT. Translated, it gives CASSVGGDGNQPQHF.

The chain recombines TRBV12-3 or TRBV12-4 with TRBJ2-2; D is unresolved. CDR3 size: 14 residues. V was trimmed by 7 bases and J by 6 bases, leaving 15 bases between them. The CDR3 region has the DNA TGTGCCAGCAACTCGGGCGTGGTAGCCGGGGAGCTGTTTTTT. Translation gives CASNSGVVAGELFF.

This clonotype was detected a few times. The V call is TRBV11-3, the J call TRBJ1-1; the D is unclear. The ends were cut back, 1 base at V and 7 bases at J, with 10 bases in the middle. Per germline, CDR1 SGHNT and CDR2 YENEEA. This CDR3 spans 13 amino acids. CDR3 loop: CASSLGGGIEAFF. The CDR3 region has the DNA TGTGCCAGCAGCTTAGGTGGAGGGATTGAAGCTTTCTTT.

This clonotype was observed a few times. The genes are TRBV4-3 and TRBJ2-7, with D possibly matching TRBD2 (6 bases). Germline V lookup: CDR1 LGHNA, CDR2 YSLEER. The ends were cut back, 2 bases at V and 0 bases at J, with 11 bases in the middle. There are 15 residues in the CDR3. The CDR3 DNA reads TGCGCCAGCAGCCAATATGGCGGGGACTCCTACGAGCAGTACTTC. This sequence encodes CASSQYGGDSYEQYF.